This T cell receptor (beta chain) comes out of a study of shared T cell receptors in the human thymus. TCRdb keeps only in-frame clones here, not all; method: immunoSEQ multiplex PCR. The sample includes almost 550,000 clones, approximately 80% of them seen just once. The CDR3 sequence is 17 residues long. After removal of 0 bases from V and 2 bases from J, the junction contained 10 bases not matched to a gene. These same data were also listed under a study on human thymus T cells.

The receptor was derived from a boy younger than two with a congenital heart defect. The V and J genes are TRBV23-1 and TRBJ2-7; 7 nucleotides agree with TRBD1. TRBV23-1 is annotated as an ORF whose role is uncertain. The sequencing sample was made of thymocytes. CDR3 region: CASSQSPGTDLPYEQYF. CDR3 sequence (DNA): TGCGCCAGCAGTCAATCCCCCGGGACAGACCTTCCCTACGAGCAGTACTTC.